The TCR beta chain under discussion was sequenced for a study of graft-versus-host responses after intestinal transplantation. Across the study: Those transplanted obtained multivisceral, liver-intestinal, or isolated intestinal grafts. Every transplant recipient was induced with anti-thymocyte globulin, then maintained on tacrolimus and steroids for two to three years.

Study outcomes and limitations: GvH clones appeared in recipient marrow, some first in ileum or blood. Circulating GvH clone levels at their peak were associated with HvG declines (early post-transplant).

This clone was observed a handful of times. Its cognate antigen is unknown. A junction boundary mismatches the germline segment, possibly from a read error. Clones were read by immunoSEQ multiplex PCR, and TCRdb kept only the in-frame ones, dropping some. The sample holds around 5,400 clones, 60% to 80% seen once. The germline CDR1 and CDR2 sequences are SEHNR and FQNEAQ (reference sequence). This CDR3 has 16 amino acids. The sample was PBMCs, taken just under 330 days after intestinal transplant. The receptor comes from a human patient who received an intestinal transplant, so some T cells may come from the graft donor. The chain is built from TRBV7-9 and TRBJ1-2, with D uncertain. The CDR3 here is CASSQDSGFVGYGYTF. The CDR3 DNA sequence: TGCGCCAGCAGCCAAGATTCCGGCTTTGTTGGTTATGGCTACACCTTC.